This TCR beta chain stems from a study of cytomegalovirus exposure and HLA in healthy donors. Study-wide background: A data release that came early held approximately 85 million unique TCRs from HLA-typed donors.

Broader study findings: Excluded were some V segments that proved indistinguishable, including TRBV6-2 and TRBV6-3. One variant, a missense change in DCLRE1C, was linked in a later analysis to TCR beta V- and J-gene trimming.

V was pared by 6 bases and J by 4 bases, with 6 bases of the junction left unmatched. The length of the CDR3 is 16 residues. Germline assignment: CDR1 SEHNR and CDR2 FQNEAQ (reference sequence). With respect to this clone: As yet, its antigen is unknown.

Both 60 Vbeta primers and 13 Jbeta primers went into the PCR. Original processing methods: Later analysis identified approximately 80 million unique TCR beta chains, 10 million to 12 million shared. Repertoires were generated with immunoSEQ multiplex PCR, while TCRdb's copy carries only in-frame clones and drops some. Clone size and V and J calls were adopted from that table, with D and trimming inferred from the DNA. The sample includes 160,000 or so clones, roughly 88% of them seen just once. The clonotype was recovered from a man aged 50 to 60 in good health and CMV-seropositive. The rearrangement uses TRBV7-9 and TRBJ2-1; TRBD2 agrees at 13 bases. Input material: PBMCs. CDR3 amino acids: CASSPGLAGPYNEQFF. The CDR3 coding sequence is TGTGCCAGCAGTCCGGGACTAGCGGGGCCTTACAATGAGCAGTTCTTC.